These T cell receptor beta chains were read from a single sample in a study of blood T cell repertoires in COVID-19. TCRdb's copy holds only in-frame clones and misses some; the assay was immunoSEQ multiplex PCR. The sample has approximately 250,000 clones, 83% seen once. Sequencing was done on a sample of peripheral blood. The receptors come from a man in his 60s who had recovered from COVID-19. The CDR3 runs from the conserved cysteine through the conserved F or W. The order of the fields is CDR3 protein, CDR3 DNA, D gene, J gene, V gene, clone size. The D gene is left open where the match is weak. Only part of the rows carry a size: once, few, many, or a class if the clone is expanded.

CDR3 protein: CASSSRDRDYNEQFF
CDR3 DNA: TGTGCCAGCAGCTCCCGGGACAGGGACTACAATGAGCAGTTCTTC
D gene: TRBD1
J gene: TRBJ2-1
V gene: TRBV7-2
clone size: -

CDR3 protein: CASSPKGSRDTEAFF
CDR3 DNA: TGTGCCAGCAGCCCGAAAGGGAGTCGAGACACTGAAGCTTTCTTT
D gene: -
J gene: TRBJ1-1
V gene: TRBV6-5
clone size: once

CDR3 protein: CASSSRTSGAHQYF
CDR3 DNA: TGTGCCAGCAGCTCCCGGACTAGCGGGGCCCACCAGTACTTC
D gene: TRBD2
J gene: TRBJ2-5
V gene: TRBV11-2
clone size: once

CDR3 protein: CARWTGDYSGNTIYF
CDR3 DNA: TGCGCCAGGTGGACAGGGGACTACTCTGGAAACACCATATATTTT
D gene: TRBD1
J gene: TRBJ1-3
V gene: TRBV5-1
clone size: -

CDR3 protein: CASSQSSGGTSYEQYF
CDR3 DNA: TGTGCCAGCAGCCAATCCAGCGGGGGTACCTCCTACGAGCAGTACTTC
D gene: TRBD2
J gene: TRBJ2-7
V gene: TRBV3-1/TRBV3-2
clone size: -

CDR3 protein: CASSRVGGGANVLTF
CDR3 DNA: TGTGCCAGCAGTCGCGTGGGGGGTGGGGCCAACGTCCTGACTTTC
D gene: -
J gene: TRBJ2-6
V gene: TRBV28
clone size: -

CDR3 protein: CASSISLAETQYF
CDR3 DNA: TGTGCCAGTAGTATTTCGCTAGCAGAGACCCAGTACTTC
D gene: -
J gene: TRBJ2-5
V gene: TRBV19
clone size: once

CDR3 protein: CSVAEAAGNSPLHF
CDR3 DNA: TGCAGCGTTGCAGAAGCCGCAGGGAATTCACCCCTCCACTTT
D gene: -
J gene: TRBJ1-6
V gene: TRBV29-1
clone size: -

CDR3 protein: CASSLPPGLADIYEQYF
CDR3 DNA: TGTGCCAGCAGCCTCCCTCCGGGACTAGCGGACATCTACGAGCAGTACTTC
D gene: TRBD2
J gene: TRBJ2-7
V gene: TRBV3-1/TRBV3-2
clone size: -

CDR3 protein: CTSSQDHPPDSLNQPQHF
CDR3 DNA: TGCACCAGCAGCCAAGATCACCCCCCAGACAGCCTCAATCAGCCCCAGCATTTT
D gene: -
J gene: TRBJ1-5
V gene: TRBV1
clone size: -